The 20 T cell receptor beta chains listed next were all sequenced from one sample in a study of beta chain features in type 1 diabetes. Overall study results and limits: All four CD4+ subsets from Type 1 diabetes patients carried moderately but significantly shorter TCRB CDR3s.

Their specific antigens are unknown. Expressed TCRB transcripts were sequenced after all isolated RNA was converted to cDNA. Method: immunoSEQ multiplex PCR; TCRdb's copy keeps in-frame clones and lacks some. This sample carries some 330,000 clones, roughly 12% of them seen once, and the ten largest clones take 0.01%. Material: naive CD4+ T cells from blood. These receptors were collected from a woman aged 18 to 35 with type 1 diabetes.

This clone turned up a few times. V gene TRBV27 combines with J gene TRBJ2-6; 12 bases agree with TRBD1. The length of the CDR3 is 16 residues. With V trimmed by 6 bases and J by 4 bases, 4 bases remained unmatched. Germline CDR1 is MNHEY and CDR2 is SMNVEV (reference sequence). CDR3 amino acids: CASRGQGAWGANVLTF. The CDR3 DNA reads TGTGCCAGCAGGGGACAGGGGGCGTGGGGGGCCAACGTCCTGACTTTC.

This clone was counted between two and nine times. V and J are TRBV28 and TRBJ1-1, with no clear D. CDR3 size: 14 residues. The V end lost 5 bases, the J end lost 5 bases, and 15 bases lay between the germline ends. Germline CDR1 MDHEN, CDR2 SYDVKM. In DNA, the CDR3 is TGTGCCAGCAGTGCCTCGCCATTAGTGACTGAAGCTTTCTTT. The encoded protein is CASSASPLVTEAFF.

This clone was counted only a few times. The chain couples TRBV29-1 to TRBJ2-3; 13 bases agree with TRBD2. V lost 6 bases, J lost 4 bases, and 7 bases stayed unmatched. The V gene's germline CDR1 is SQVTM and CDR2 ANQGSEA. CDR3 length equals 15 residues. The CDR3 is CSVVGTSGKADTQYF. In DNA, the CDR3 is TGCAGCGTCGTTGGGACTAGCGGGAAAGCAGATACGCAGTATTTT.

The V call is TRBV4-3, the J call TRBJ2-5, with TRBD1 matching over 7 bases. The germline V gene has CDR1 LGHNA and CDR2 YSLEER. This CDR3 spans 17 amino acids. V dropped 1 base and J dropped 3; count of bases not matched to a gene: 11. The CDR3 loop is CASSQVGLRQGKETQYF. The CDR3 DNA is TGCGCCAGCAGCCAAGTCGGTCTGCGACAGGGCAAAGAGACCCAGTACTTC.

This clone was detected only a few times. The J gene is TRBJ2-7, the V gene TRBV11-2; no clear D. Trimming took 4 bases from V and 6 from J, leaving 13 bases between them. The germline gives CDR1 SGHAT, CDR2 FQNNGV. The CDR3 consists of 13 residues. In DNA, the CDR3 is TGTGCCAGCAGCTCTCTAGACCTCCTCGAGCAGTACTTC. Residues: CASSSLDLLEQYF.

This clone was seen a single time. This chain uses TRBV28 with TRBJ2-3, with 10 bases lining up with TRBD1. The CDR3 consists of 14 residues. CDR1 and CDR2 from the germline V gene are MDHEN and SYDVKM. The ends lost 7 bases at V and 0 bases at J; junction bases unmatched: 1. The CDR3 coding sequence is TGTGCCAGCAAGGGACAGGGGAGCACAGATACGCAGTATTTT. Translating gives CASKGQGSTDTQYF.

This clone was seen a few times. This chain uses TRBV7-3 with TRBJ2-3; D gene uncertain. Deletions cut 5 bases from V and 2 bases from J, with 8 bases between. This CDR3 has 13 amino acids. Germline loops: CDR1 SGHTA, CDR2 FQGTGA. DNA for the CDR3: TGTGCCAGCAGCCCGCGTAACACAGATACGCAGTATTTT. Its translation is CASSPRNTDTQYF. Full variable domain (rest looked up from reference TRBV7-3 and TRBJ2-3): GAGVSQTPSNKVTEKGKYVELRCDPISGHTALYWYRQSLGQGPEFLIYFQGTGAADDSGLPNDRFFAVRPEGSVSTLKIQRTERGDSAVYLCASSPRNTDTQYFGPGTRLTVL.

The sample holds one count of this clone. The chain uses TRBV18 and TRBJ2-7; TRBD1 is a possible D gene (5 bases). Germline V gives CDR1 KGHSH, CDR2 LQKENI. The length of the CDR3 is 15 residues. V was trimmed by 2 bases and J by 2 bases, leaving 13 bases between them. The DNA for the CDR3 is TGTGCCAGCTCACCAGGTGCAGGGATTGCCTACGAGCAGTACTTC. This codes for CASSPGAGIAYEQYF.

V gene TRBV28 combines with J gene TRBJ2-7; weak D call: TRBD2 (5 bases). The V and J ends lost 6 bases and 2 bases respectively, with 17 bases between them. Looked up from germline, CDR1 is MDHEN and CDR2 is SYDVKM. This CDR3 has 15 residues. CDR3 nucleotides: TGTGCCAGCAGGATGGTCGGCGGGTTTGCCTACGAGCAGTACTTC. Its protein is CASRMVGGFAYEQYF.

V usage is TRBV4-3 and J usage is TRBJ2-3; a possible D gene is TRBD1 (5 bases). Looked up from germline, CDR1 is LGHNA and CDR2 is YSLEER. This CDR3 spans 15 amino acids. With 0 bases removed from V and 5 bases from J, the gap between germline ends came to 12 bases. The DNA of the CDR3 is TGCGCCAGCAGCCAAGATTCGGACAAGGGAGATACGCAGTATTTT. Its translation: CASSQDSDKGDTQYF.

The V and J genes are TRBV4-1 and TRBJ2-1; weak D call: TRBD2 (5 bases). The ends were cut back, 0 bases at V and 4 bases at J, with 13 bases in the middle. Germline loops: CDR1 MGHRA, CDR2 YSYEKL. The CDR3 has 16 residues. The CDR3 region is CASSQEGVSRYNEQFF. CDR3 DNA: TGCGCCAGCAGCCAAGAGGGAGTTTCCCGATACAATGAGCAGTTCTTC.

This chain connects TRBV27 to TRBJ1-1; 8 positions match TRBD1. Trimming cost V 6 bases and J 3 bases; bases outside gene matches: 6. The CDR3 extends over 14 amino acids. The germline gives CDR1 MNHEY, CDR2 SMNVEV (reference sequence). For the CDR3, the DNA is TGTGCCAGCAGCATGGACAGGGTGCACACTGAAGCTTTCTTT. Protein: CASSMDRVHTEAFF.

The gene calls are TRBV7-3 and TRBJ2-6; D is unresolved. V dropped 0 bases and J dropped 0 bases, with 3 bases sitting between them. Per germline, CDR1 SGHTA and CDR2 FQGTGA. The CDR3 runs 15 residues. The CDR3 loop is CASSLTVSGANVLTF. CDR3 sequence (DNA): TGTGCCAGCAGCTTAACCGTCTCTGGGGCCAACGTCCTGACTTTC.

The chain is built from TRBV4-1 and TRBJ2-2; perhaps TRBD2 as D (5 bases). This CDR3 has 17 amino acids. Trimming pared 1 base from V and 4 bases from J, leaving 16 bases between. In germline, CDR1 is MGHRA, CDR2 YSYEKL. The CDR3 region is CASSQAPSQKGTGELFF. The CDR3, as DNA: TGCGCCAGCAGCCAAGCACCTAGCCAAAAGGGCACCGGGGAGCTGTTTTTT.

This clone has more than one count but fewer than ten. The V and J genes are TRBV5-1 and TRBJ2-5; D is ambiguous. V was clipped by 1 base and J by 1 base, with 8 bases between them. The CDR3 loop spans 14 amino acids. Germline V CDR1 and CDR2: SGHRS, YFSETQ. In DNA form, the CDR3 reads TGCGCCAGCAGCTTGATTGGCAGCCAAGAGACCCAGTACTTC. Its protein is CASSLIGSQETQYF.

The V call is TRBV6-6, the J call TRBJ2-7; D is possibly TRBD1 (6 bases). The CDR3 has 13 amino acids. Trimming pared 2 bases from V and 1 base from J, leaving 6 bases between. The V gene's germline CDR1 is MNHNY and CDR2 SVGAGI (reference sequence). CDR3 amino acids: CASSYQGSYEQYF. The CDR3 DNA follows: TGTGCCAGCAGTTACCAGGGGTCCTACGAGCAGTACTTC.

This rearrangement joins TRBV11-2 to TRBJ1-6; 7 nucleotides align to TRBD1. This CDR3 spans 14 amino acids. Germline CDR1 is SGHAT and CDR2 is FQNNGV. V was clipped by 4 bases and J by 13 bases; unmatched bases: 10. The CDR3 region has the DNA TGTGCCAGCAGCTCCGGGACAGACATACGCCCCCTCCACTTT. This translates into CASSSGTDIRPLHF.

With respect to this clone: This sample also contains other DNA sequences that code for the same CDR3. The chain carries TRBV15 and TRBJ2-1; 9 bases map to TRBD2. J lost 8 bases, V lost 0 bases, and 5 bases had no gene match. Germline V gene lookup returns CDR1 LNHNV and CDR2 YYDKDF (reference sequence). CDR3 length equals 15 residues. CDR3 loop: CATSREGGGAYEQFF. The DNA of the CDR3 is TGTGCCACCAGCAGAGAGGGCGGGGGGGCCTATGAGCAGTTCTTC.

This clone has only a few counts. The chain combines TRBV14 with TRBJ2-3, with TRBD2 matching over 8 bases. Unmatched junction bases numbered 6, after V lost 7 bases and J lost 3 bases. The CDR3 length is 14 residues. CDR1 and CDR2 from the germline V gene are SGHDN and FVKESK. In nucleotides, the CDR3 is TGTGCCAGCAAAGGCGGGGGGTCGACAGATACGCAGTATTTT. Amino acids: CASKGGGSTDTQYF.

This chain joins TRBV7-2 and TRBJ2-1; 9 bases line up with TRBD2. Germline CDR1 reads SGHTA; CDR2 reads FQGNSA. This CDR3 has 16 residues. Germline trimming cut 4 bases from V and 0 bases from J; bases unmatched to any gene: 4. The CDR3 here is CASSSYSGGSYNEQFF. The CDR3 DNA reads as TGTGCCAGCAGCTCCTATAGCGGGGGCTCCTACAATGAGCAGTTCTTC.